This T cell receptor beta chain was identified during a study of cytomegalovirus exposure and HLA in healthy donors. For this clone: The antigen remains unidentified.

Notes on the study in general: For TCR beta chains, V- and J-gene trimming was later linked to a missense DCLRE1C variant.

Germline V CDR1 and CDR2: SEHNR, FQNEAQ (reference sequence). The CDR3 runs to 13 residues. V lost 5 bases to trimming and J lost 5 bases; unmatched junction nucleotides: 5. Amplification used 60 Vbeta primers and 13 Jbeta primers. Libraries were prepared by immunoSEQ multiplex PCR; TCRdb keeps only in-frame clonotypes and omits some of them. The data contain under 200,000 clones, about 80% of them seen just once; the ten biggest clones take up roughly 1.3%. This TCR was recovered from a young man in good health and CMV-seronegative. The chain is built from TRBV7-9 and TRBJ1-2, with 7 bases that match TRBD1. Sequencing was done on a sample of PBMCs. CDR3 region: CASSTGTDYGYTF. The CDR3, as DNA: TGTGCCAGCAGCACCGGGACAGATTATGGCTACACCTTC.